One and the same sample provided the 20 T cell receptor beta chains below, sequenced in a study of CD8 T cells in Susac syndrome (dated by TCRdb to about 2019). The method behind the library was the immunoSEQ multiplex PCR assay. RNA was extracted with the RNeasy kit and roughly 0.45 to 1 ug was reverse transcribed using random hexamers. TCRdb reworked the public reads: Q25 trimming with fastp, MiXCR clone assembly, productive beta chains retained. Merged by CDR3 protein, the rows form single entries marked with the most common genes and DNA. The sample table shows over 150,000 distinct CDR3 sequences, and under 95% are seen once. Of the sample, around 0.097% falls within the top ten clones. Sample: CD4+ T cells from PBMCs. The receptors derive from a human donor with multiple sclerosis.

The chain uses TRBV5-4 and TRBJ2-1, with D unclear. The germline CDR1 and CDR2 sequences are SGHNT and YYREEE (reference sequence). V dropped 3 bases and J dropped 0 bases, with 13 bases sitting between them. The length of the CDR3 is 16 residues. The CDR3 spells CASSSPGVRSYNEQFF. The CDR3, as DNA: TGTGCCAGCAGCTCGCCTGGGGTCCGCTCCTACAATGAGCAGTTCTTC.

V usage is TRBV19 and J usage is TRBJ1-5, with 7 bases lining up with TRBD1. J was trimmed by 6 bases and V by 3 bases; bases with no gene match: 2. The CDR3 loop spans 13 amino acids. Germline CDR1 LNHDA, CDR2 SQIVND (reference sequence). The CDR3 coding sequence is TGTGCCAGTAGTATTCAGGGGGGTCAGCCCCAGCATTTT. It codes for CASSIQGGQPQHF.

The chain has TRBV2 and TRBJ2-3; TRBD1 is a possible D gene (6 bases). The CDR3 consists of 12 residues. V was pared by 11 bases and J by 5 bases, with 14 bases between. Germline lookup yields CDR1 SNHLY and CDR2 FYNNEI. The DNA of the CDR3 is TGTGCCCGCGGGCAGGGGATAGATACGCAGTATTTT. Residues: CARGQGIDTQYF.

CDR3 region: CASSLQGTTNTDTQYF. CDR3 bases: TGTGCCAGCAGTTTACAGGGGACTACCAACACAGATACGCAGTATTTT. The gene calls are TRBV12-3 or TRBV12-4 and TRBJ2-3; a weak D match, TRBD2 (7 bases). This CDR3 is built from 16 residues. V lost 2 bases, J lost 2 bases, and 14 bases lay in between.

This chain joins TRBV7-9 and TRBJ1-6, with D possibly being TRBD1 (6 bases). CDR3 length equals 14 residues. The V end was cut by 5 bases, the J end by 7 bases, with 12 bases between. Germline V gene lookup returns CDR1 SEHNR and CDR2 FQNEAQ (reference sequence). CDR3 in amino acids: CASSRQAPNSPLHF. CDR3 in DNA: TGTGCCAGCAGCCGACAGGCGCCAAATTCACCCCTCCACTTT.

The rearrangement joins TRBV30 to TRBJ2-1; 9 bases are shared with TRBD2. Germline V gene lookup returns CDR1 GTSNPN and CDR2 SVGIG (reference sequence). V shed 0 bases, J shed 0 bases, and the junction held 6 bases outside the gene matches. This CDR3 has 17 amino acids. CDR3 sequence (DNA): TGTGCCTGGAGTGTACGGGCTAGCGGGGACTCCTACAATGAGCAGTTCTTC. This gives the protein CAWSVRASGDSYNEQFF.

The rearrangement links TRBV25-1 to TRBJ1-2; D unclear. V was cut by 10 bases and J by 2 bases, with 11 bases left in between. Germline V CDR1 and CDR2: MGHDK, SYGVNS. CDR3 length equals 12 residues. The CDR3 nucleotides are TGTGCCACCTTGTCGGGAAACTATGGCTACACCTTC. Its translation is CATLSGNYGYTF.

This chain connects TRBV5-1 to TRBJ2-3; 9 bases line up with TRBD1. Germline V gives CDR1 SGHRS, CDR2 YFSETQ. The V gene end was trimmed by 3 bases and the J gene end by 4 bases; junction bases not matched to a gene: 3. This CDR3 spans 14 amino acids. The DNA for the CDR3 is TGCGCCAGCAGCTGGGGACAGGGCGCAGATACGCAGTATTTT. Protein: CASSWGQGADTQYF.

This chain connects TRBV3-1 to TRBJ2-1, with TRBD2 as a possible D gene (5 bases). V lost 3 bases and J lost 12, with 18 bases in between. CDR3 length: 14 residues. Looked up from germline, CDR1 is LGHDT and CDR2 is YNNKEL (reference sequence). This chain's CDR3 is CASSHTGSNVGQFF. The CDR3 DNA follows: TGTGCCAGCAGCCATACGGGATCGAACGTGGGGCAGTTCTTC.

The gene calls are TRBV5-1 and TRBJ2-7; D may match TRBD1 or TRBD2 (5 bases each). V lost 0 bases to trimming and J lost 5 bases, with 9 bases between them. Per germline, CDR1 SGHRS and CDR2 YFSETQ. This CDR3 comprises 13 residues. CDR3 coding DNA: TGCGCCAGCAGCTTGGTCGGGGCCCACGAGCAGTACTTC. Residues: CASSLVGAHEQYF.

This chain links TRBV20-1 with TRBJ2-1; D is possibly TRBD1 or TRBD2 (5 bases each). Trimming took 4 bases from V and 0 from J, leaving 13 bases between them. The CDR3 sequence is 15 residues long. Germline CDR1 reads DFQATT; CDR2 reads SNEGSKA (reference sequence). CDR3 coding DNA: TGCAGTGCTAACCGGGGACCAATCTCCTACAATGAGCAGTTCTTC. Protein: CSANRGPISYNEQFF.

This chain joins TRBV5-1 and TRBJ2-2; D ambiguous. The CDR3 length is 13 residues. V was trimmed by 0 bases and J by 6 bases, leaving 6 bases between them. Germline values: CDR1 SGHRS, CDR2 YFSETQ. CDR3 in DNA: TGCGCCAGCAGCTTGGGCAATCCCGGGGAGCTGTTTTTT. Translated: CASSLGNPGELFF.

The chain recombines TRBV27 with TRBJ2-2; no reliable D call. V was clipped by 3 bases and J by 0 bases, with 8 bases between them. The CDR3 contains 15 residues. CDR1 and CDR2 from the germline V gene are MNHEY and SMNVEV (reference sequence). The CDR3 region is CASSFYGANTGELFF. DNA for the CDR3: TGTGCCAGCAGTTTCTACGGTGCGAACACCGGGGAGCTGTTTTTT.

The chain employs TRBV5-1 and TRBJ2-3, with 12 bases lining up with TRBD1. Losses at the gene ends were 2 bases for V and 2 bases for J; bases not matched to a gene: 6. The CDR3 totals 17 residues. Germline CDR1 is SGHRS and CDR2 is YFSETQ. CDR3 coding DNA: TGCGCCAGCAGCTTCGGGACAGGGGGCGGTTCCACAGATACGCAGTATTTT. It is translated as CASSFGTGGGSTDTQYF.

The V gene is TRBV29-1, the J gene TRBJ1-2; 8 positions match TRBD1. This CDR3 is built from 13 residues. CDR1 is SQVTM and CDR2 is ANQGSEA in the germline V gene. Unmatched junction bases numbered 6, after V lost 7 bases and J lost 2 bases. The CDR3 reads CSGKQGGNYGYTF. The CDR3 DNA is TGCAGCGGTAAACAGGGGGGGAACTATGGCTACACCTTC. The full variable domain, in which reference TRBV29-1 and TRBJ1-2 provide the parts outside the CDR3, is SAVISQKPSRDICQRGTSLTIQCQVDSQVTMMFWYRQQPGQSLTLIATANQGSEATYESGFVIDKFPISRPNLTFSTLTVSNMSPEDSSIYLCSGKQGGNYGYTFGSGTRLTVV.

The chain is built from TRBV18 and TRBJ2-5, with TRBD2 identical over 9 bases. V shed 3 bases, J shed 2 bases, and the junction held 7 bases outside the gene matches. This CDR3 has 16 residues. Germline V CDR1 and CDR2: KGHSH, LQKENI. The CDR3 protein is CASSPIQRGAQETQYF. The CDR3 DNA is TGTGCCAGCTCACCTATCCAGCGGGGGGCTCAAGAGACCCAGTACTTC.

The gene calls are TRBV4-3 and TRBJ2-7; D perhaps matches TRBD2 (6 bases). Per the germline V gene, CDR1 is LGHNA and CDR2 is YSLEER. This CDR3 has 14 residues. V lost 0 bases, J lost 5 bases, and 11 bases lay in between. The CDR3 region is CASSQDKRTNEQYF. Here the CDR3 DNA reads TGCGCCAGCAGCCAAGATAAGCGGACTAACGAGCAGTACTTC.

This clonotype was seen a handful of times. The chain uses TRBV27 and TRBJ2-5, with TRBD2 matching over 8 bases. Germline CDR1 and CDR2: MNHEY and SMNVEV (reference sequence). With 2 bases clipped from V and 4 bases from J, the junction kept 0 bases outside the gene matches. The CDR3 extends over 13 amino acids. The CDR3 is CASSLAGGETQYF. The DNA of the CDR3 is TGTGCCAGCAGTTTAGCGGGAGGAGAGACCCAGTACTTC.

The genes are TRBV4-2 and TRBJ1-4, with D perhaps TRBD1 (6 bases). This CDR3 comprises 20 residues. Germline values: CDR1 LGHNA, CDR2 YNFKEQ. The V gene lost 0 bases and the J gene lost 3 bases, with 23 bases spanning the gap. The CDR3 nucleotides are TGTGCCAGCAGCCAAGAATTAGGGGACATCCTAATAGAAGCTAATGAAAAACTGTTTTTT. Translated, it gives CASSQELGDILIEANEKLFF.

The genes are TRBV6-5 and TRBJ1-1; D unresolved. The ends were cut back, 6 bases at V and 1 base at J, with 12 bases in the middle. The CDR3 sequence is 14 residues long. CDR1 and CDR2 from the germline V gene are MNHEY and SVGAGI. The CDR3 region has the DNA TGTGCCAGCAGGCGTCTATGGGCGAACACTGAAGCTTTCTTT. Protein sequence: CASRRLWANTEAFF.